Listed below are T cell receptor beta chains from one sample, sequenced in a study of Ad26.COV2.S vaccination and SARS-CoV-2 variants. The data were produced by immunoSEQ multiplex PCR, yet TCRdb's version contains in-frame clones alone and is incomplete. The sample contains 85,000 to 95,000 clones, around 82% of which appear only once. Sample: peripheral blood, taken after recovery from COVID-19. These receptors all stem from a human donor who had recovered from COVID-19. CDR3s include the opening cysteine and the closing phenylalanine or tryptophan. D genes are given only for firm matches. Clone size appears in some rows only: once, few, many, or a class for an expanded clone.

>once|TRBV11-3|TRBJ2-2|TRBD1
TGTGCCAGCAGCTTGGGACAGGCGAACACCGGGGAGCTGTTTTTT
CASSLGQANTGELFF
>.|TRBV7-2|TRBJ2-3|TRBD2
TGTGCCAGCAGCTTAGCTCGTAGCGGGAGTTTCGGAGATACGCAGTATTTT
CASSLARSGSFGDTQYF
>few|TRBV14|TRBJ2-3|.
TGTGCCAGCAGCCAAGCAGGCGGTAGTACGCAGTATTTT
CASSQAGGSTQYF
>.|TRBV7-2|TRBJ2-3|.
TGTGCCAGCAGCCCCGGCCAGGGAACAGATACGCAGTATTTT
CASSPGQGTDTQYF
>.|TRBV27|TRBJ1-2|TRBD1
TGTGCCAGCAGCCCTTTTCCGGGACAGCTTAACTATGGCTACACCTTC
CASSPFPGQLNYGYTF
>few|TRBV5-4|TRBJ2-7|.
TGTGCCAGCAGCAGCCCTAGTCGGGGGTATTCCTACGAGCAGTACTTC
CASSSPSRGYSYEQYF
>.|TRBV7-9|TRBJ1-1|.
TGTGCCAGCAGCTTCATCAGGATAGGGGGTGACACTGAAGCTTTCTTT
CASSFIRIGGDTEAFF
>once|TRBV10-3|TRBJ1-2|.
TGTGCCATCAGTGAGCGGGGGGACTATGGCTACACCTTC
CAISERGDYGYTF
>.|TRBV29-1|TRBJ2-5|.
TGCAGCGTTCCTGGGCTTCGGTACCAAGAGACCCAGTACTTC
CSVPGLRYQETQYF
>.|TRBV28|TRBJ1-1|.
TGTGCCAGCAGGCAGGGTCCTACTGAAGCTTTCTTT
CASRQGPTEAFF
>.|TRBV9|TRBJ1-1|.
TGTGCCAGCAGCGTAAAGATTTCGGGGTACGGTGCCGAGGCTTTCTTT
CASSVKISGYGAEAFF
>.|TRBV28|TRBJ2-3|.
TGTGCCAGCAGTACAATTGGGGGAGCCCCCACAGATACGCAGTATTTT
CASSTIGGAPTDTQYF
>few|TRBV13|TRBJ2-2|TRBD2
TGTGCCAGCAGCTGGACTAGCGGTCTTTCGAACACCGGGGAGCTGTTTTTT
CASSWTSGLSNTGELFF
>.|TRBV27|TRBJ2-1|.
TGTGCCAGCAGCCATGGAATTAGCTCCTACAATGAGCAGTTCTTC
CASSHGISSYNEQFF
>.|TRBV10-1|TRBJ2-1|TRBD2
TGCGCCAGCAGTGACCTCGGACTAGCGGGACTAGATGAGCAGTTCTTC
CASSDLGLAGLDEQFF
>.|TRBV5-1|TRBJ2-1|.
TGCGCCAGCAGCTTGGAGGGCAGCAGCTCCTACAATGAGCAGTTCTTC
CASSLEGSSSYNEQFF
>.|TRBV6-6|TRBJ2-7|TRBD2
TGTGCCAGCAGTTCTAGCGGGAGCTACGAGCAGTACTTC
CASSSSGSYEQYF
>.|TRBV15|TRBJ2-3|TRBD2
TGTGCCACCGGGACTAGACCCACAGATACGCAGTATTTT
CATGTRPTDTQYF
>.|TRBV14|TRBJ1-2|.
TGTGCCAGCAGCCAAGGGAAGGGGAACCGCTACACCTTC
CASSQGKGNRYTF
>.|TRBV27|TRBJ2-3|.
TGTGCCAGCAGTTTATCGGGCCTAGGTACGCAGTATTTT
CASSLSGLGTQYF
>.|TRBV6-2/TRBV6-3|TRBJ2-1|TRBD2
TGTGCCAGCAGTTCACCGGGACTAGCGGGAAATTTGGGGAATGAGCAGTTCTTC
CASSSPGLAGNLGNEQFF
>.|TRBV7-9|TRBJ2-1|.
TGTGCCAGCAGCTTAATCCAGCCGCTAGGCAATGAGCAGTTCTTC
CASSLIQPLGNEQFF
>.|TRBV28|TRBJ1-5|.
TGTGCCAGCAGTATCAGGGGTAATAGCAATCAGCCCCAGCATTTT
CASSIRGNSNQPQHF
>.|TRBV27|TRBJ2-2|.
TGTGCCAGCACCCCTGCGAACACCGGGGAGCTGTTTTTT
CASTPANTGELFF
>.|TRBV4-3|TRBJ1-2|TRBD1
TGCGCCAGCAGCCGAGACCGGACAGGGGCCTTTCGCAATGGCTACACCTTC
CASSRDRTGAFRNGYTF
>.|TRBV6-2/TRBV6-3|TRBJ2-1|TRBD2
TGTGCCAGCAGTAGACTAGCGGGAGGGCCTAGTGAGCAGTTCTTC
CASSRLAGGPSEQFF
>.|TRBV4-2|TRBJ2-7|TRBD2
TGTGCCAGCAGCCAAGATCTAGCGGGAGCGGAGGACGAGCAGTACTTC
CASSQDLAGAEDEQYF
>once|TRBV5-1|TRBJ2-2|TRBD1
TGCGCCAGCAGCTTGGACAGGGGGAACACCGGGGAGCTGTTTTTT
CASSLDRGNTGELFF
>.|TRBV19|TRBJ2-6|TRBD1
TGTGCCAGTACCCCCGACAGGGGGAAAGGCTCTGGGGCCAACGTCCTGACTTTC
CASTPDRGKGSGANVLTF
>.|TRBV6-5|TRBJ1-1|TRBD1
TGTGCCAGCAGTCTACTCAGGGGGCTTGAAGCTTTCTTT
CASSLLRGLEAFF
>.|TRBV28|TRBJ1-2|.
TGTGCCAGCAGTTCGCCGGCCCCTTATGGCTACACCTTC
CASSSPAPYGYTF
>.|TRBV7-3|TRBJ1-6|.
TGTGCCAGCAGCTTAAGGCAGGGAGTGGGTTCACCCCTCCACTTT
CASSLRQGVGSPLHF
>.|TRBV28|TRBJ2-7|.
TGTGCCAGCAGTCGAGGGGGAGGTCTTTACGAGCAGTACTTC
CASSRGGGLYEQYF
>.|TRBV29-1|TRBJ2-2|.
TGCAGCACATCAGGGGCGGGAGTGGGCACCGGGGAGCTGTTTTTT
CSTSGAGVGTGELFF
>once|TRBV27|TRBJ2-3|TRBD2
TGTGCCAGCAGCGGGCGGGAGTGGTACACGCAGTATTTT
CASSGREWYTQYF
>.|TRBV3-1/TRBV3-2|TRBJ2-3|.
TGTGCCAGCAGCCAAGGGTTGAGCACAGATACGCAGTATTTT
CASSQGLSTDTQYF
>.|TRBV6-1|TRBJ1-2|TRBD1
TGTGCCAGCAGTGAAGTCAGGGGGACAGGTGGCTACACCTTC
CASSEVRGTGGYTF
>many|TRBV29-1|TRBJ1-5|.
TGCAGCGTGGGGGTGCGAAATAGCAATCAGCCCCAGCATTTT
CSVGVRNSNQPQHF
>.|TRBV28|TRBJ1-3|.
TGTGCCAGCAGTTACGGGGAGTTCTCTGGAAACACCATATATTTT
CASSYGEFSGNTIYF
>.|TRBV19|TRBJ2-4|TRBD1
TGTGCCAGTAGTACTGACAGGGGGCATGAGGGAAACATTCAGTACTTC
CASSTDRGHEGNIQYF
>.|TRBV24-1|TRBJ2-1|TRBD2
TGTGCCACCAGTGAGGCCGGGACTAGCGGGTACAATGAGCAGTTCTTC
CATSEAGTSGYNEQFF
>.|TRBV6-5|TRBJ2-4|TRBD1
TGTGCCAGCAGTTATCTCCCAGGGACAGGGAGACACATTCAGTACTTC
CASSYLPGTGRHIQYF
>.|TRBV4-3|TRBJ1-2|.
TGCGCCAGCAGCCATCGACCTTCATCCCCGGATGGCTACACCTTC
CASSHRPSSPDGYTF
>.|TRBV19|TRBJ1-1|TRBD1
TGTGCCAGTAGTATAGATTCGGGACAGTCAAACACTGAAGCTTTCTTT
CASSIDSGQSNTEAFF
>once|TRBV25-1|TRBJ2-5|TRBD2
TGTGCCAGCAGTGAGGTTCGACCAGCGGGAGCAGAGACCCAGTACTTC
CASSEVRPAGAETQYF
>.|TRBV4-2|TRBJ1-3|.
TGTGCCAGCAGCCAGTCAGGGGCTGGAAACACCATATATTTT
CASSQSGAGNTIYF
>.|TRBV11-2|TRBJ2-3|.
TGTGCCAGCAGCAGTGCAGGGGTGGATACGCAGTATTTT
CASSSAGVDTQYF
>.|TRBV19|TRBJ2-7|.
TGTGCCAGTAGTATGAGCGCGAGCTCCTACGAGCAGTACTTC
CASSMSASSYEQYF
>.|TRBV7-3|TRBJ1-2|TRBD1
TGTGCCAGCAGCTTATATGCAGGGGGGTATGGCTACACCTTC
CASSLYAGGYGYTF
>.|TRBV28|TRBJ2-3|TRBD2
TGTGCCAGCAAACTAGCGGGGAGTTCAGATACGCAGTATTTT
CASKLAGSSDTQYF
>.|TRBV11-3|TRBJ2-2|TRBD1
TGTGCCAGCAGCTTAGGGGGGACAGGGTCGCTGGGACTGTTTTTT
CASSLGGTGSLGLFF
>few|TRBV3-1/TRBV3-2|TRBJ1-2|TRBD1
TGTGCCAGCAGCCAGAGACAGACAGGGGGCTATGGCTACACCTTC
CASSQRQTGGYGYTF